The 8 T cell receptor beta chains listed next were all sequenced from one sample in a study of blood T cell repertoires in COVID-19 (TCRdb year 2020). Library generation was performed with the immunoSEQ multiplex PCR assay. The clones in this table, taken by TCRdb from immuneACCESS, are in-frame only. Not every clone is retained; where verified, under half of the shortfall comes from an unresolved V gene, and the cause of the rest is unknown. The sample records under 350,000 clones, approximately 86% of which are singletons. Approximately 4.6% of the sample is in the top ten clones. The sequencing sample was made of PBMCs or T cells enriched from blood (not recorded which). The receptor set was obtained from a middle-aged woman with acute COVID-19.

The chain employs TRBV6-1 and TRBJ2-4, with a possible D match to TRBD2 (6 bases). V lost 1 base and J lost 8, with 21 bases in between. CDR1 and CDR2 from the germline V gene are MNHNS and SASEGT. The CDR3 loop spans 17 amino acids. For the CDR3, the DNA is TGTGCCAGCAGTGAAGTGCGGGCGGGGAGTCGAGGATACATTCAGTACTTC. Translating gives CASSEVRAGSRGYIQYF.

V usage is TRBV27 and J usage is TRBJ1-5, with 7 bases that match TRBD1. Germline assignment: CDR1 MNHEY and CDR2 SMNVEV (reference sequence). V gave up 3 bases and J gave up 9 bases; unmatched junction bases: 8. The CDR3 is 14 residues long. CDR3 amino acids: CASSLTGSFRPQHF. The CDR3 region has the DNA TGTGCCAGCAGTTTGACAGGGTCTTTTCGGCCCCAGCATTTT.

The chain combines TRBV14 with TRBJ2-1; TRBD1 agrees at 8 bases. The J segment lost 2 bases and the V segment lost 1 base, leaving 1 base of the junction unmatched. The germline CDR1 and CDR2 sequences are SGHDN and FVKESK. The CDR3 is made up of 15 amino acids. The CDR3 sequence: CASSQGTGTYNEQFF. The CDR3 coding sequence is TGTGCCAGCAGCCAAGGGACAGGGACCTACAATGAGCAGTTCTTC. The whole variable domain, remainder taken from reference TRBV14 and TRBJ2-1, is EAGVTQFPSHSVIEKGQTVTLRCDPISGHDNLYWYRRVMGKEIKFLLHFVKESKQDESGMPNNRFLAERTGGTYSTLKVQPAELEDSGVYFCASSQGTGTYNEQFFGPGTRLTVL.

This sequence joins TRBV11-3 and TRBJ1-1, with unresolved D. The CDR3 has 13 residues. V was shortened by 2 bases and J by 5 bases, with 9 bases between the two germline ends. Germline assignment: CDR1 SGHNT and CDR2 YENEEA. The CDR3 bases are TGTGCCAGCAGCTTATTCGGAGGGACTGAAGCTTTCTTT. It translates to CASSLFGGTEAFF.

The gene calls are TRBV2 and TRBJ2-3; 7 positions match TRBD2. The germline gives CDR1 SNHLY, CDR2 FYNNEI. The CDR3 loop spans 15 amino acids. Trimming cost V 1 base and J 2 bases; bases outside gene matches: 3. CDR3 region: CASSEGLAATDTQYF. The CDR3 nucleotides are TGTGCCAGCAGTGAAGGGCTAGCGGCCACAGATACGCAGTATTTT.

This clone appeared a few times. The genes are TRBV9 and TRBJ1-2; D may be TRBD1 (5 bases). The V gene lost 3 bases and the J gene lost 8 bases, with 17 bases spanning the gap. CDR3 size: 14 residues. Germline-derived CDR1 and CDR2 are SGDLS and YYNGEE. The CDR3 DNA follows: TGTGCCAGCAGCGCGCTACCCGAACGGGGGGGCTACACCTTC. It is translated as CASSALPERGGYTF.

This chain joins TRBV5-6 and TRBJ2-5; 7 positions agree with TRBD1. J was trimmed by 4 bases and V by 4 bases; bases with no gene match: 10. The CDR3 is 15 amino acids. Per germline, CDR1 SGHDT and CDR2 YYEEEE. The CDR3 region is CASSGAGTARETQYF. CDR3 DNA: TGTGCCAGCAGCGGAGCCGGGACAGCTAGAGAGACCCAGTACTTC.

J is TRBJ2-4 and V is TRBV7-2; D may be TRBD1 (5 bases). Trimming pared 2 bases from V and 6 bases from J, leaving 14 bases between. The germline CDR1 and CDR2 sequences are SGHTA and FQGNSA. The CDR3 has 15 amino acids. The CDR3 sequence: CASSLSTGGVNIQYF. The CDR3 region has the DNA TGTGCCAGCAGCTTATCAACAGGCGGCGTAAACATTCAGTACTTC.